Listed here are 12 T cell receptor beta chains from one sample, sequenced in a study of read filtering for tumor transcriptome and immune sequencing. From approximately 400 ng of RNA, a library with molecular barcoded alpha/delta and beta/gamma adaptors was made. TCRdb called the reads again in MiXCR, with one record for every CDR3 protein. The sample shows 130,000 or so distinct CDR3 sequences, roughly 13% of them seen only once. The sequenced sample was a population of CD138-negative cells sorted from bone marrow. These receptors were taken from a donor at least 40 years old with multiple myeloma.

This clonotype has at least ten counts. The rearrangement links TRBV2 to TRBJ2-7, with D hard to call. The CDR3 covers 13 residues. Germline V gene sequence: CDR1 SNHLY, CDR2 FYNNEI. Trimming removed 5 bases from V and 6 bases from J, with 14 bases in between. The CDR3 nucleotides read TGTGCCAGCAGTCTAGGTCTGGGTTCCGAGCAGTACTTC. Translated, it gives CASSLGLGSEQYF.

This clonotype was found a few times. The CDR3 DNA reads as TGTGCCAGCAGCTCGGGACTAGCGGGAGTGAACACCGGGGAGCTGTTTTTT. It translates to CASSSGLAGVNTGELFF. The chain has TRBV13 and TRBJ2-2; 14 positions match TRBD2. V shed 4 bases, J shed 1 base, and the junction held 2 bases outside the gene matches. The CDR3 runs to 17 residues. CDR1 PRHDT and CDR2 FYEKMQ come from the germline V gene (reference sequence).

The chain uses TRBV20-1 and TRBJ2-7; D may be TRBD2 (5 bases). Germline V lookup: CDR1 DFQATT, CDR2 SNEGSKA (reference sequence). The ends were cut back, 2 bases at V and 2 bases at J, with 16 bases in the middle. The CDR3 contains 15 residues. CDR3 sequence reads: CSARPARGPTYEQYF. The CDR3 DNA sequence: TGCAGTGCTAGACCTGCTCGCGGGCCGACCTACGAGCAGTACTTC.

A few counts support this clonotype. The J gene is TRBJ1-5, the V gene TRBV6-2 or TRBV6-3, with D possibly being TRBD1 (6 bases). Germline V CDR1 and CDR2: MNHEY, SVGEGT. This CDR3 spans 16 amino acids. Trimming left V 0 bases short and J 2 bases short, with 11 bases between. CDR3 residues: CASSYSGGRGNQPQHF. The CDR3 region has the DNA TGTGCCAGCAGTTACTCGGGGGGCAGGGGCAATCAGCCCCAGCATTTT.

This clonotype was seen repeatedly, ten times or more. The CDR3 region is CASSATPGGKFF. The CDR3 DNA reads as TGTGCCAGCAGTGCGACTCCTGGCGGAAAGTTCTTC. V gene TRBV2 combines with J gene TRBJ2-1; the D is unclear. The CDR3 runs to 12 residues. Germline lookup yields CDR1 SNHLY and CDR2 FYNNEI. V shed 4 bases and J shed 14 bases, with 15 bases lying between them.

This clonotype was detected many times. The rearrangement links TRBV6-5 to TRBJ2-7, with 7 bases fitting TRBD2. Germline CDR1 MNHEY, CDR2 SVGAGI. The CDR3 is 14 amino acids. V gave up 6 bases and J gave up 8 bases; unmatched junction bases: 13. DNA for the CDR3: TGTGCCAGCAGCCTACTGATCGGCGGGAGAAAGCAGTACTTC. Amino acids: CASSLLIGGRKQYF.

Many counts were recorded for this clonotype. The V gene is TRBV20-1, the J gene TRBJ1-1, with TRBD1 matching 8 bases. CDR1 is DFQATT and CDR2 is SNEGSKA in the germline V gene (reference sequence). V was clipped by 0 bases and J by 11 bases; unmatched bases: 5. The CDR3 has 12 amino acids. CDR3 protein: CSARDRGPRAFF. The CDR3 nucleotides read TGCAGTGCTAGAGACAGGGGGCCGAGGGCTTTCTTT.

This clonotype has ten or more counts. This sequence joins TRBV20-1 and TRBJ2-3, with 11 bases aligning to TRBD2. J gave up 0 bases and V 6 bases, and 8 bases lay outside the gene matches. This CDR3 spans 16 amino acids. Germline CDR1 and CDR2: DFQATT and SNEGSKA (reference sequence). The CDR3: CSAKRLAGISTDTQYF. The DNA for the CDR3 is TGCAGTGCCAAAAGACTAGCGGGAATCAGCACAGATACGCAGTATTTT.

Of note for this clonotype: A read error may explain this, as a much larger clone is one base away. J is TRBJ2-2 and V is TRBV10-3; D gene uncertain. This CDR3 has 12 residues. Germline V gene lookup returns CDR1 ENHRY and CDR2 SYGVKD. The CDR3 sequence is CATSEPTGELFF. CDR3 in DNA: TGTGCCACCAGTGAGCCGACCGGGGAGCTGTTTTTT.

With respect to this clonotype: This sequence may be a read error, since a much larger clone differs from it by one base. The chain has TRBV3-1 and TRBJ1-2; the D gene is possibly TRBD1 (6 bases). There are 17 residues in the CDR3. From germline, CDR1 is LGHDT and CDR2 YNNKEL (reference sequence). The CDR3 here is CVSSQVYRQATNYGYTF. DNA for the CDR3: TGTGTCAGCAGCCAAGTTTATCGACAGGCCACTAACTATGGCTACACCTTC.

This clonotype was observed at least ten times. The chain recombines TRBV12-3 or TRBV12-4 with TRBJ2-1; TRBD1 aligns across 11 bases. This CDR3 contains 14 residues. V trimming: 8 bases; J trimming: 12 bases; junction bases outside the gene matches: 12. Written as DNA, the CDR3 is TGTGCCAGCGGGACAGGGGGGGTAGGTTTGGGGCAGTTCTTC. Translation: CASGTGGVGLGQFF.

This clonotype was observed at least ten times. The V and J genes are TRBV7-9 and TRBJ1-5; 8 bases agree with TRBD1. The germline gives CDR1 SEHNR, CDR2 FQNEAQ (reference sequence). CDR3 size: 17 residues. With 1 base clipped from V and 3 bases from J, the junction kept 8 bases outside the gene matches. Here the CDR3 reads CASSLGVGQGINQPQHF. The CDR3 nucleotides read TGTGCCAGCAGCTTAGGAGTCGGACAGGGTATCAATCAGCCCCAGCATTTT.